Below, 23 T cell receptor beta chains from the same sample are listed, as sequenced in a study of technical replicates of blood from several donors. Libraries were prepared by immunoSEQ multiplex PCR; TCRdb keeps only in-frame clonotypes and omits some of them. The table records some 75,000 clones, about 97% of them present only once. The sample consisted of T cells isolated from PBMCs. Every receptor here comes from a human donor in good health.

V usage is TRBV6-1 and J usage is TRBJ1-4; TRBD1 might be the D (5 bases). V was pared by 7 bases and J by 7 bases, with 16 bases between. Germline V gene sequence: CDR1 MNHNS, CDR2 SASEGT. The CDR3 totals 14 residues. The CDR3 region has the DNA TGTGCCAGCACCGCTTGGGGGGGGACTGAAAAACTGTTTTTT. Amino acids: CASTAWGGTEKLFF.

This sequence joins TRBV15 and TRBJ2-3; D is perhaps TRBD2 (6 bases). Germline V lookup: CDR1 LNHNV, CDR2 YYDKDF (reference sequence). This CDR3 spans 17 amino acids. V lost 5 bases and J 0 bases, leaving 18 bases between the germline ends. CDR3: CATSARFLALSTDTQYF. CDR3 nucleotides: TGTGCCACCAGCGCAAGATTTCTAGCGCTAAGCACAGATACGCAGTATTTT.

The J gene is TRBJ1-4, the V gene TRBV15; D gene unclear. There are 13 residues in the CDR3. V gave up 1 base and J gave up 6 bases, with 6 bases separating them. Germline assignment: CDR1 LNHNV and CDR2 YYDKDF (reference sequence). The CDR3 DNA is TGTGCCACCAGCAGAGTTACAGATGAAAAACTGTTTTTT. Translating it yields CATSRVTDEKLFF.

CDR3 coding DNA: TGTGCCTGGAGCGCAGGAGGAAACTATGGCTACACCTTC. As protein: CAWSAGGNYGYTF. The rearrangement links TRBV30 to TRBJ1-2, with D hard to call. Germline loops: CDR1 GTSNPN, CDR2 SVGIG (reference sequence). The CDR3 runs 13 residues. With 3 bases removed from V and 2 bases from J, the gap between germline ends came to 10 bases.

The CDR3 sequence is CASSSRQGIDNEQFF. DNA of the CDR3: TGTGCCAGCAGCTCAAGACAGGGAATCGACAATGAGCAGTTCTTC. This chain uses TRBV7-8 with TRBJ2-1, with 7 bases that match TRBD1. The length of the CDR3 is 15 residues. V trimming: 4 bases; J trimming: 5 bases; junction bases outside the gene matches: 8. Germline V gene lookup returns CDR1 SGHVS and CDR2 FQNEAQ.

The V and J genes are TRBV4-1 and TRBJ1-4, with D unresolved. This CDR3 is 11 amino acids long. Trimming cost V 0 bases and J 10 bases, with 3 bases left between them. Germline V gene lookup returns CDR1 MGHRA and CDR2 YSYEKL. DNA for the CDR3: TGCGCCAGCAGCCAAGATAGAAAACTGTTTTTT. It yields the protein CASSQDRKLFF.

The V gene is TRBV18, the J gene TRBJ1-1; TRBD1 matches 7 bases. In germline, CDR1 is KGHSH, CDR2 LQKENI. The V gene end was trimmed by 3 bases and the J gene end by 4 bases; junction bases not matched to a gene: 8. CDR3 length equals 15 residues. For the CDR3, the DNA is TGTGCCAGCTCACCCGCCCAGGGGGTACTCACTGAAGCTTTCTTT. Amino acids: CASSPAQGVLTEAFF.

This chain uses TRBV28 with TRBJ2-3, with 12 bases fitting TRBD2. V lost 4 bases to trimming and J lost 2 bases; unmatched junction nucleotides: 10. CDR3 size: 18 residues. The germline CDR1 and CDR2 sequences are MDHEN and SYDVKM. CDR3 protein: CASSYLGLAGLNTDTQYF. The CDR3 bases are TGTGCCAGCAGTTATCTCGGACTAGCGGGACTTAACACAGATACGCAGTATTTT. Filled out from reference TRBV28 and TRBJ2-3, the complete variable domain reads DVKVTQSSRYLVKRTGEKVFLECVQDMDHENMFWYRQDPGLGLRLIYFSYDVKMKEKGDIPEGYSVSREKKERFSLILESASTNQTSMYLCASSYLGLAGLNTDTQYFGPGTRLTVL.

The chain combines TRBV4-1 with TRBJ1-5, with a tentative D call TRBD1 (6 bases). The CDR3 has 14 amino acids. V lost 1 base and J lost 4, with 8 bases in between. Germline V lookup: CDR1 MGHRA, CDR2 YSYEKL. This chain's CDR3 is CASSQGTDNQPQHF. In DNA form, the CDR3 reads TGCGCCAGCAGCCAAGGGACAGATAATCAGCCCCAGCATTTT.

This chain links TRBV9 with TRBJ2-1; 10 nucleotides agree with TRBD2. The CDR3 runs to 15 residues. Losses at the gene ends were 4 bases for V and 4 bases for J; bases not matched to a gene: 5. Germline lookup yields CDR1 SGDLS and CDR2 YYNGEE. The CDR3 DNA reads TGTGCCAGCAGCCCACGGACTAGCGGTTACAATGAGCAGTTCTTC. It yields the protein CASSPRTSGYNEQFF.

The rearrangement joins TRBV7-3 to TRBJ1-2, with 9 positions matching TRBD1. Per germline, CDR1 SGHTA and CDR2 FQGTGA. V dropped 5 bases and J dropped 8; count of bases not matched to a gene: 6. The CDR3 contains 13 residues. The CDR3 loop reads CASSGQTGGGYTF. In DNA, the CDR3 is TGTGCCAGCAGCGGACAGACAGGGGGAGGCTACACCTTC. Filled out from reference TRBV7-3 and TRBJ1-2, the complete variable domain reads GAGVSQTPSNKVTEKGKYVELRCDPISGHTALYWYRQSLGQGPEFLIYFQGTGAADDSGLPNDRFFAVRPEGSVSTLKIQRTERGDSAVYLCASSGQTGGGYTFGSGTRLTVV.

The chain uses TRBV6-6 and TRBJ2-1; TRBD1 might be the D (6 bases). The germline CDR1 and CDR2 sequences are MNHNY and SVGAGI (reference sequence). Trimming stripped 0 bases from V and 8 bases from J, with 14 bases between. This CDR3 is 15 amino acids long. Here the CDR3 DNA reads TGTGCCAGCAGTTACTCTGGGGGCGCGATCGATGAGCAGTTCTTC. Amino acid sequence: CASSYSGGAIDEQFF.

This clone was found once. This chain connects TRBV30 to TRBJ2-3, with TRBD2 matching 7 bases. The CDR3 runs to 14 residues. V lost 2 bases, J lost 2 bases, and 4 bases stayed unmatched. Germline assignment: CDR1 GTSNPN and CDR2 SVGIG (reference sequence). This chain's CDR3 is CAWSTSGTTDTQYF. In nucleotides, the CDR3 is TGTGCCTGGAGTACCAGCGGGACCACAGATACGCAGTATTTT.

V usage is TRBV7-3 and J usage is TRBJ1-1; 10 positions match TRBD1. J lost 0 bases, V lost 4 bases, and 11 bases had no gene match. The CDR3 length is 18 residues. Germline lookup yields CDR1 SGHTA and CDR2 FQGTGA. The CDR3 bases are TGTGCCAGCAGCTCGGGACCGGGGGGACAGGGGATGAACACTGAAGCTTTCTTT. Translating it yields CASSSGPGGQGMNTEAFF.

A single count supports this clone. The DNA of the CDR3 is TGTGCCAGCAGCTCGTACAGAGCAACTAATGAAAAACTGTTTTTT. This gives the protein CASSSYRATNEKLFF. The chain joins TRBV7-8 to TRBJ1-4; D unclear. Trimming left V 4 bases short and J 0 bases short, with 9 bases between. CDR3 length equals 15 residues. Looked up from germline, CDR1 is SGHVS and CDR2 is FQNEAQ.

The chain couples TRBV5-1 to TRBJ1-1; TRBD1 is a possible D gene (6 bases). The length of the CDR3 is 13 residues. V lost 0 bases and J lost 8, with 11 bases in between. Germline V gene lookup returns CDR1 SGHRS and CDR2 YFSETQ. CDR3 amino acids: CASSLEGVSEAFF. CDR3 coding DNA: TGCGCCAGCAGCTTGGAGGGGGTTTCGGAAGCTTTCTTT.

CDR3 in amino acids: CASRPPSDRVESGANVLTF. As DNA, the CDR3 is TGTGCCAGCAGGCCGCCGTCGGACAGGGTGGAATCTGGGGCCAACGTCCTGACTTTC. The rearrangement uses TRBV12-1 and TRBJ2-6; the table's D call TRBD1 went unverified against the DNA. TRBV12-1 is given as a pseudogene. CDR3 length: 19 residues.

This clone appeared once. CDR3 sequence (DNA): TGTGCCAGCAGCCCATACTTAACTGCTGCAACTAATGAAAAACTGTTTTTT. Residues: CASSPYLTAATNEKLFF. The chain joins TRBV7-9 to TRBJ1-4, with no clear D. V shed 5 bases and J shed 0 bases, with 16 bases lying between them. Germline CDR1 reads SEHNR; CDR2 reads FQNEAQ (reference sequence). There are 17 residues in the CDR3.

The chain combines TRBV27 with TRBJ2-7, with TRBD2 matching over 12 bases. The CDR3 is 21 residues long. Looked up from germline, CDR1 is MNHEY and CDR2 is SMNVEV (reference sequence). The ends lost 1 base at V and 1 base at J; junction bases unmatched: 17. The CDR3, as DNA: TGTGCCAGCAGTTTATTCGGGGGGATAGGACTAGCGGGACAGGTGTCCTACGAGCAGTACTTC. This encodes CASSLFGGIGLAGQVSYEQYF.

Only one count was recorded for this clone. The chain has TRBV7-9 and TRBJ2-5, with 7 nucleotides matching TRBD1. V lost 5 bases and J lost 5; bases outside the gene matches: 5. The germline CDR1 and CDR2 sequences are SEHNR and FQNEAQ (reference sequence). This CDR3 region has 13 residues. CDR3 DNA sequence: TGTGCCAGCAGCCAGAGGGACAGCGAGACCCAGTACTTC. Its protein is CASSQRDSETQYF.

This chain joins TRBV15 and TRBJ1-5, with 12 bases fitting TRBD1. Per germline, CDR1 LNHNV and CDR2 YYDKDF (reference sequence). J gave up 5 bases and V 3 bases, and 2 bases lay outside the gene matches. This CDR3 is 15 amino acids long. The DNA of the CDR3 is TGTGCCACCAGCAGGGGACAGGGGGCGCATCAGCCCCAGCATTTT. Protein product: CATSRGQGAHQPQHF.

The chain recombines TRBV7-9 with TRBJ2-7; D is ambiguous. Trimming left V 1 base short and J 2 bases short, with 15 bases between. Per germline, CDR1 SEHNR and CDR2 FQNEAQ (reference sequence). This CDR3 is built from 16 residues. The CDR3 DNA follows: TGTGCCAGCAGCTTAGATATCCAGGCTATACCCTACGAGCAGTACTTC. Translating it yields CASSLDIQAIPYEQYF.

The V gene is TRBV27, the J gene TRBJ2-7; TRBD1 aligns across 7 bases. V shed 2 bases, J shed 5 bases, and the junction held 0 bases outside the gene matches. Germline CDR1 is MNHEY and CDR2 is SMNVEV (reference sequence). This CDR3 region has 12 residues. Written as DNA, the CDR3 is TGTGCCAGCAGTTTAAGGGGGCACGAGCAGTACTTC. Amino acid sequence: CASSLRGHEQYF.